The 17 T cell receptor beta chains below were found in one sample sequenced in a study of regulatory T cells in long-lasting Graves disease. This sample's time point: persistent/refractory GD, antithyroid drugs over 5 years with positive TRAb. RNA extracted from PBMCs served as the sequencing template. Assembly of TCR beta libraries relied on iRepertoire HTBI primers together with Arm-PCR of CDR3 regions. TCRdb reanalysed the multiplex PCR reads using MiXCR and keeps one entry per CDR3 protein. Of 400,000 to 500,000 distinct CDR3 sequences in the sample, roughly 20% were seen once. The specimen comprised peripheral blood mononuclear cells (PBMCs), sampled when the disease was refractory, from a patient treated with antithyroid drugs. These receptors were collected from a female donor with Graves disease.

CDR3 sequence: CASTQSFRGDQPQHF. DNA of the CDR3: TGTGCCAGCACCCAATCGTTCCGGGGAGACCAGCCCCAGCATTTT. The gene calls are TRBV7-8 and TRBJ1-5; no definite D call. V was clipped by 7 bases and J by 7 bases, with 20 bases between them. The CDR3 is 15 amino acids. The germline gives CDR1 SGHVS, CDR2 FQNEAQ.

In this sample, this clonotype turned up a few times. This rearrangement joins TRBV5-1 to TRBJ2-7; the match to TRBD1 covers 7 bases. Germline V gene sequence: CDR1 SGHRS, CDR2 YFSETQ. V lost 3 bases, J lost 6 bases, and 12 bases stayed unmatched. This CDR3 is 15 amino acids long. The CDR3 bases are TGCGCCAGCAGCTCGGGACAGCCAGCCCTGGGCGAGCAGTACTTC. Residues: CASSSGQPALGEQYF.

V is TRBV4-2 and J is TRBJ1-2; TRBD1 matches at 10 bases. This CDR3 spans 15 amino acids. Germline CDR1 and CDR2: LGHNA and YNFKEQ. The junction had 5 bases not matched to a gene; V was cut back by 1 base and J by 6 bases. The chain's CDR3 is CASSQGWDRGNGYTF. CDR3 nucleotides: TGTGCCAGCAGCCAAGGCTGGGACAGGGGTAATGGCTACACCTTC.

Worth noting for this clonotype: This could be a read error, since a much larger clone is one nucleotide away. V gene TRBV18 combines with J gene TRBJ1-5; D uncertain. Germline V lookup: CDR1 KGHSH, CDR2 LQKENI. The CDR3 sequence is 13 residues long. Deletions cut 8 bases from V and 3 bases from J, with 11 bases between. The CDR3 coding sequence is TGTGCCAGCCCAACACTGGACAATCAGCCCCAGCATTTT. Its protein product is CASPTLDNQPQHF.

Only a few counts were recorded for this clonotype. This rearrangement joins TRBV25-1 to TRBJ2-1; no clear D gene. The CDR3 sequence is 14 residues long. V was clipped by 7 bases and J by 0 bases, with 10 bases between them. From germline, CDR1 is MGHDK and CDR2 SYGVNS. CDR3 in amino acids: CASTPTGSYNEQFF. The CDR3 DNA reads TGTGCCAGCACCCCCACGGGCTCCTACAATGAGCAGTTCTTC.

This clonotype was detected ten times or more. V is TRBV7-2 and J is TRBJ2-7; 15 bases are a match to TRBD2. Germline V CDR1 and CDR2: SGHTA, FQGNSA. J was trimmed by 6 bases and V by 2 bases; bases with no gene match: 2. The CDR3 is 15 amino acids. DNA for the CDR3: TGTGCCAGCAGCTTATGGACTAGCGGGAGGGCCGAGCAGTACTTC. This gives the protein CASSLWTSGRAEQYF.

The CDR3 sequence: CASSFLGSGQPQHF. The DNA of the CDR3 is TGTGCCAGCAGCTTTCTGGGTTCGGGTCAGCCCCAGCATTTT. The rearrangement uses TRBV7-9 and TRBJ1-5; D is unresolved. This CDR3 comprises 14 residues. Germline V gene lookup returns CDR1 SEHNR and CDR2 FQNEAQ (reference sequence). Trimming pared 3 bases from V and 6 bases from J, leaving 12 bases between.

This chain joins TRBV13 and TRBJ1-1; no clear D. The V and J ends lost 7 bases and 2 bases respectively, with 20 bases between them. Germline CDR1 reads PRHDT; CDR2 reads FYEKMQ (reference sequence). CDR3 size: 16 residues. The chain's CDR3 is CASTRTHGRLNTEAFF. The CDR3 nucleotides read TGTGCCAGCACCAGAACGCACGGACGGCTAAACACTGAAGCTTTCTTT.

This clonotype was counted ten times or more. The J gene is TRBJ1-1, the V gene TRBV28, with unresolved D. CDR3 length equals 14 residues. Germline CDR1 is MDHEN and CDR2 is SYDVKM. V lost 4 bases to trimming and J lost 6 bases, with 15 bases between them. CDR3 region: CASSYRRVESEAFF. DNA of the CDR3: TGTGCCAGCAGTTATAGGAGAGTAGAGTCTGAAGCTTTCTTT.

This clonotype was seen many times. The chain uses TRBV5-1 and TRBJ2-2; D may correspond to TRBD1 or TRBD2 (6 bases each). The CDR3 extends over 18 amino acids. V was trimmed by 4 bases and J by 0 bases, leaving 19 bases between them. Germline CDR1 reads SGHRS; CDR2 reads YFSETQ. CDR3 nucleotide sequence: TGCGCCAGCAGCGCACCTAAGGGGGGACTCGCGAACACCGGGGAGCTGTTTTTT. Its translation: CASSAPKGGLANTGELFF.

CDR3 sequence: CASSQGVEIYNEQFF. DNA of the CDR3: TGTGCCAGCAGCCAAGGGGTCGAGATTTACAATGAGCAGTTCTTC. V and J are TRBV3-1 and TRBJ2-1; D is unclear. From germline, CDR1 is LGHDT and CDR2 YNNKEL (reference sequence). With 1 base removed from V and 4 bases from J, the gap between germline ends came to 11 bases. The CDR3 consists of 15 residues.

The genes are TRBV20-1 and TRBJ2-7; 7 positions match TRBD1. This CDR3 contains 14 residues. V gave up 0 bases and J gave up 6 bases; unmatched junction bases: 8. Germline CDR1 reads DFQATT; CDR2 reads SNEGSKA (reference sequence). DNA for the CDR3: TGCAGTGCTAGAGACCTTGACAGGGTTGGCGAGCAGTACTTC. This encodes CSARDLDRVGEQYF.

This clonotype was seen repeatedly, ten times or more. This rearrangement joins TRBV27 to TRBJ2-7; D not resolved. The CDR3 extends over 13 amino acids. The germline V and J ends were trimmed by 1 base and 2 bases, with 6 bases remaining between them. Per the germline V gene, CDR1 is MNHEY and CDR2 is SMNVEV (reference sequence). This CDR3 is CASSLYFPYEQYF. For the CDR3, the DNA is TGTGCCAGCAGTTTATACTTCCCCTACGAGCAGTACTTC.

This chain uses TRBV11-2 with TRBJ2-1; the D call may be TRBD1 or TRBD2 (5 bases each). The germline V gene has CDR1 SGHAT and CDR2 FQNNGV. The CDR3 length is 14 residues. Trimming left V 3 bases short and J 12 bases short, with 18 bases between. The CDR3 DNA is TGTGCCAGCAGCTTTTTTTTGACAGACTACGTGCAGTTCTTC. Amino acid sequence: CASSFFLTDYVQFF.

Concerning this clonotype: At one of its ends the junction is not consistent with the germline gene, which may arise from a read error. The CDR3 protein is CASSEVNTGKLFF. The CDR3 region has the DNA TGTGCCAGCAGTGAAGTAAACACCGGGAAGCTGTTTTTT. The chain joins TRBV6-1 to TRBJ2-2, with D perhaps TRBD2 (5 bases). The CDR3 sequence is 13 residues long. In germline, CDR1 is MNHNS, CDR2 SASEGT.

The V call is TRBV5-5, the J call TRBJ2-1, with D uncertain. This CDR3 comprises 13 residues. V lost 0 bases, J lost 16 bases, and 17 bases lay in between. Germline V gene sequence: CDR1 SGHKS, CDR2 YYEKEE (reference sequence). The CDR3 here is CASSLAPGGVIFF. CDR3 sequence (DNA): TGTGCCAGCAGCTTGGCCCCGGGCGGAGTTATCTTCTTC.

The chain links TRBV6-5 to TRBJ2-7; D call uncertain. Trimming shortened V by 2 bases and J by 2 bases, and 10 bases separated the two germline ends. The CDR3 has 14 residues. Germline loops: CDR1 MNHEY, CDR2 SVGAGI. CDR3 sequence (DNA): TGTGCCAGCAGTTACGGGCTAGATACCTACGAGCAGTACTTC. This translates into CASSYGLDTYEQYF.